These 24 T cell receptor beta chains share one sample of origin, sequenced in a study of spatial heterogeneity in lung cancer. Study observations and caveats: Tumor mutation counts were tracked by expanded intratumoral alpha and beta TCR counts.

In TCRdb, the 5' RACE reads were re-called with MiXCR into one record per CDR3 protein. The table includes 15,000 to 20,000 distinct CDR3 sequences, roughly 7% detected once. Described time point: sample taken at primary tumor resection. Their target antigens are unknown. The sequenced sample was lung tumor tissue, obtained at surgery. Source of these receptors: a female donor with early-stage non-small cell lung cancer.

As regards this clonotype: Possible read error: a much larger clone is one base away. The CDR3 is CANSRGQSLDDEQFF. The DNA of the CDR3 is TGTGCCAACAGCCGGGGACAAAGTTTGGACGATGAGCAGTTCTTC. J is TRBJ2-1 and V is TRBV7-3, with D possibly being TRBD1 (6 bases). The CDR3 sequence is 15 residues long. Germline values: CDR1 SGHTA, CDR2 FQGTGA.

The chain carries TRBV6-1 and TRBJ2-7; tentatively, D is TRBD1 (5 bases). The CDR3 is made up of 11 amino acids. Between the trimmed V and J ends, which lost 3 bases and 5 bases, there was a span of 5 bases. CDR1 and CDR2 from the germline V gene are MNHNS and SASEGT. The DNA of the CDR3 is TGTGCCAGCAGTGACAGGGACGAGCAGTACTTC. This codes for CASSDRDEQYF.

CDR3 amino acids: CASSYGQASYGYTF. The CDR3 coding sequence is TGTGCCAGCAGTTACGGGCAGGCCAGCTATGGCTACACCTTC. The J gene is TRBJ1-2, the V gene TRBV6-5; no clear D. Germline V gene lookup returns CDR1 MNHEY and CDR2 SVGAGI. This CDR3 has 14 amino acids. V was shortened by 2 bases and J by 4 bases, with 11 bases between the two germline ends.

This sequence joins TRBV11-2 and TRBJ2-5; 7 bases agree with TRBD1. Germline CDR1 and CDR2: SGHAT and FQNNGV. The CDR3 spans 13 residues. The trim removed 8 bases at V and 4 bases at J, leaving 7 bases unmatched. The CDR3 here is CASADRDGETQYF. The CDR3 nucleotides read TGTGCCAGCGCAGACAGGGATGGAGAGACCCAGTACTTC.

This clonotype was recorded at least ten times. The gene calls are TRBV11-1 and TRBJ2-3; 13 nucleotides match TRBD2. This CDR3 comprises 14 residues. With V trimmed by 5 bases and J by 9 bases, 5 bases remained unmatched. CDR1 and CDR2 from the germline V gene are SGHAT and FQDESV (reference sequence). CDR3 sequence reads: CASSPGLAGETQYF. The CDR3 DNA reads as TGTGCCAGCAGCCCCGGACTAGCGGGGGAAACGCAGTATTTT.

This clonotype was seen only a few times. The chain uses TRBV12-3 or TRBV12-4 and TRBJ2-3; tentative D call: TRBD2 (5 bases). The CDR3 is 15 amino acids. The V gene lost 6 bases and the J gene lost 0 bases, with 13 bases spanning the gap. The CDR3 region has the DNA TGTGCCAGCAGCCTGGCGGGCCCTAGCACAGATACGCAGTATTTT. Residues: CASSLAGPSTDTQYF.

This clonotype was detected ten times or more. The rearrangement uses TRBV4-1 and TRBJ2-1; D may correspond to TRBD1 or TRBD2 (5 bases each). Germline V gene lookup returns CDR1 MGHRA and CDR2 YSYEKL. The CDR3 extends over 15 amino acids. Trimming took off 1 base at V and 4 bases at J, with 11 bases between the two ends. DNA for the CDR3: TGCGCCAGCAGCCAAGTTTTGGGGGTATACAATGAGCAGTTCTTC. Encoded protein: CASSQVLGVYNEQFF.

This clonotype has at least ten counts. The chain has TRBV28 and TRBJ2-3; no firm D call. Germline assignment: CDR1 MDHEN and CDR2 SYDVKM. The V end lost 1 base, the J end lost 2 bases, and 13 bases lay between the germline ends. CDR3 length equals 16 residues. The CDR3 region has the DNA TGTGCCAGCAGTTTATCATCCGGACCTTACACAGATACGCAGTATTTT. Protein: CASSLSSGPYTDTQYF.

The V call is TRBV9, the J call TRBJ2-3; 12 positions match TRBD2. The CDR3 sequence is 12 residues long. In germline, CDR1 is SGDLS, CDR2 YYNGEE. The DNA of the CDR3 is TGTGATGGACTAGCGGGGTGCCTTACGCAGTATTTT. This gives the protein CDGLAGCLTQYF.

This clonotype is categorized as medium-sized. The chain links TRBV28 to TRBJ1-2; maybe TRBD1 (6 bases). V lost 3 bases and J 4 bases, leaving 12 bases between the germline ends. From germline, CDR1 is MDHEN and CDR2 SYDVKM. This CDR3 comprises 14 residues. The CDR3 reads CASSFPPTGYGYTF. The CDR3, as DNA: TGTGCCAGCAGTTTCCCTCCGACAGGCTATGGCTACACCTTC.

The table lists this clonotype with many counts. The chain couples TRBV20-1 to TRBJ2-2; 7 bases are shared with TRBD1. The V gene end was trimmed by 1 base and the J gene end by 7 bases; junction bases not matched to a gene: 6. Germline assignment: CDR1 DFQATT and CDR2 SNEGSKA (reference sequence). The CDR3 loop spans 14 amino acids. CDR3 amino acids: CSARVRTGDGELFF. Here the CDR3 DNA reads TGCAGTGCTAGAGTAAGGACAGGTGACGGGGAGCTGTTTTTT.

V and J are TRBV11-3 and TRBJ1-1; D gene unclear. Trimming took off 3 bases at V and 2 bases at J, with 7 bases between the two ends. CDR3 length: 13 residues. CDR1 and CDR2 (germline): SGHNT, YENEEA. The CDR3 bases are TGTGCCAGCAGCTTGGACGAAAACACTGAAGCTTTCTTT. The encoded protein is CASSLDENTEAFF.

The J gene is TRBJ1-5, the V gene TRBV4-1, with TRBD1 identical over 7 bases. V gave up 3 bases and J gave up 5 bases; unmatched junction bases: 13. Per germline, CDR1 MGHRA and CDR2 YSYEKL. The CDR3 contains 17 residues. CDR3: CASSHTSETGFYQPQHF. CDR3 DNA sequence: TGCGCCAGCAGCCACACTTCGGAGACAGGGTTTTATCAGCCCCAGCATTTT.

The chain has TRBV12-3 or TRBV12-4 and TRBJ2-3; possibly TRBD2 for D (6 bases). V was trimmed by 3 bases and J by 3 bases, leaving 16 bases between them. This CDR3 has 16 residues. The CDR3: CASSLTYGSPTDTQYF. Written as DNA, the CDR3 is TGTGCCAGCAGTTTGACCTACGGGAGTCCGACAGATACGCAGTATTTT.

This clonotype was detected ten times or more. This chain connects TRBV10-3 to TRBJ1-1; D ambiguous. The CDR3 loop spans 14 amino acids. V was shortened by 1 base and J by 3 bases, with 9 bases between the two germline ends. Germline V gives CDR1 ENHRY, CDR2 SYGVKD. The DNA for the CDR3 is TGTGCCATCAGTGAGTACGGAGAGGACACTGAAGCTTTCTTT. As protein: CAISEYGEDTEAFF.

This clonotype was observed at least ten times. The chain combines TRBV6-1 with TRBJ1-2; D is perhaps TRBD1 (6 bases). Germline CDR1 reads MNHNS; CDR2 reads SASEGT. V was cut by 2 bases and J by 7 bases, with 14 bases left in between. This CDR3 spans 14 amino acids. DNA of the CDR3: TGTGCCAGCAGTGAACTTAGGTTGACAGGTGGCTACACCTTC. Translation: CASSELRLTGGYTF.

The sample holds a few counts of this clonotype. The chain joins TRBV7-2 to TRBJ2-7, with 9 bases identical to TRBD1. Germline V gives CDR1 SGHTA, CDR2 FQGNSA. This CDR3 has 16 residues. V was clipped by 2 bases and J by 0 bases; unmatched bases: 5. CDR3 amino acids: CASSLIGTGSSYEQYF. The CDR3, as DNA: TGTGCCAGCAGCTTAATCGGGACAGGGAGCTCCTACGAGCAGTACTTC. Using reference TRBV7-2 and TRBJ2-7 for the parts outside the CDR3, the full variable domain is GAGVSQSPSNKVTEKGKDVELRCDPISGHTALYWYRQSLGQGLEFLIYFQGNSAPDKSGLPSDRFSAERTGGSVSTLTIQRTQQEDSAVYLCASSLIGTGSSYEQYFGPGTRLTVT.

The chain carries TRBV9 and TRBJ2-2; 8 positions match TRBD1. This CDR3 spans 15 amino acids. The germline gives CDR1 SGDLS, CDR2 YYNGEE. The V segment lost 4 bases and the J segment 3 bases; nucleotides outside the gene matches: 5. CDR3 sequence: CASSLTGVDTGELFF. Written as DNA, the CDR3 is TGTGCCAGCAGCCTGACAGGGGTCGACACCGGGGAGCTGTTTTTT.

This clonotype was observed many times. The rearrangement links TRBV6-5 to TRBJ1-6; D unclear. The V end was cut by 2 bases, the J end by 7 bases, with 3 bases between. Germline V CDR1 and CDR2: MNHEY, SVGAGI. CDR3 length: 12 amino acids. The CDR3, as DNA: TGTGCCAGCAGTTACCCCAATTCACCCCTCCACTTT. Amino acids: CASSYPNSPLHF.

Within the sample, this clonotype is medium-sized. The J gene is TRBJ2-5, the V gene TRBV7-9; 9 bases are shared with TRBD2. The CDR3 runs 16 residues. Germline CDR1 is SEHNR and CDR2 is FQNEAQ (reference sequence). The V segment lost 2 bases and the J segment 0 bases; nucleotides outside the gene matches: 4. The CDR3 spells CASSLPAGGYQETQYF. The CDR3 DNA follows: TGTGCCAGCAGCTTACCGGCGGGGGGGTACCAAGAGACCCAGTACTTC.

In this sample, this clonotype turned up many times. J is TRBJ2-1 and V is TRBV29-1; 10 nucleotides match TRBD1. Looked up from germline, CDR1 is SQVTM and CDR2 is ANQGSEA. The CDR3 runs to 13 residues. The trim removed 1 base at V and 16 bases at J, leaving 10 bases unmatched. CDR3 residues: CSVEAVRDRGEFF. The CDR3 coding sequence is TGCAGCGTTGAAGCCGTCCGGGACAGGGGAGAATTCTTC.

This clonotype has at least ten counts. This chain joins TRBV6-2 or TRBV6-3 and TRBJ2-2; D may be TRBD1 or TRBD2 (6 bases each). Germline V gene lookup returns CDR1 MNHEY and CDR2 SVGEGT. V was trimmed by 2 bases and J by 4 bases, leaving 11 bases between them. The CDR3 has 15 amino acids. This chain's CDR3 is CASSYLGGSTGELFF. Here the CDR3 DNA reads TGTGCCAGCAGTTACCTGGGGGGCAGCACCGGGGAGCTGTTTTTT.

About this clonotype: This may stem from a read error, because a much larger clone lies one nucleotide away. The chain's CDR3 is CASSSTGTGSHTQYF. The CDR3 DNA reads TGCGCCAGCAGCTCGACCGGGACTGGGAGCCATACGCAGTATTTT. The chain uses TRBV5-1 and TRBJ2-3; maybe TRBD2 (6 bases). Germline CDR1 and CDR2: SGHRS and YFSETQ. CDR3 length: 15 residues. The germline V and J ends were trimmed by 3 bases and 7 bases, with 18 bases remaining between them.

The V gene is TRBV9, the J gene TRBJ2-5; 7 bases are a match to TRBD2. Germline loops: CDR1 SGDLS, CDR2 YYNGEE. V lost 2 bases and J lost 1; bases outside the gene matches: 2. This CDR3 contains 14 residues. CDR3 in amino acids: CASSVGGIQETQYF. CDR3 bases: TGTGCCAGCAGCGTGGGAGGGATCCAAGAGACCCAGTACTTC.